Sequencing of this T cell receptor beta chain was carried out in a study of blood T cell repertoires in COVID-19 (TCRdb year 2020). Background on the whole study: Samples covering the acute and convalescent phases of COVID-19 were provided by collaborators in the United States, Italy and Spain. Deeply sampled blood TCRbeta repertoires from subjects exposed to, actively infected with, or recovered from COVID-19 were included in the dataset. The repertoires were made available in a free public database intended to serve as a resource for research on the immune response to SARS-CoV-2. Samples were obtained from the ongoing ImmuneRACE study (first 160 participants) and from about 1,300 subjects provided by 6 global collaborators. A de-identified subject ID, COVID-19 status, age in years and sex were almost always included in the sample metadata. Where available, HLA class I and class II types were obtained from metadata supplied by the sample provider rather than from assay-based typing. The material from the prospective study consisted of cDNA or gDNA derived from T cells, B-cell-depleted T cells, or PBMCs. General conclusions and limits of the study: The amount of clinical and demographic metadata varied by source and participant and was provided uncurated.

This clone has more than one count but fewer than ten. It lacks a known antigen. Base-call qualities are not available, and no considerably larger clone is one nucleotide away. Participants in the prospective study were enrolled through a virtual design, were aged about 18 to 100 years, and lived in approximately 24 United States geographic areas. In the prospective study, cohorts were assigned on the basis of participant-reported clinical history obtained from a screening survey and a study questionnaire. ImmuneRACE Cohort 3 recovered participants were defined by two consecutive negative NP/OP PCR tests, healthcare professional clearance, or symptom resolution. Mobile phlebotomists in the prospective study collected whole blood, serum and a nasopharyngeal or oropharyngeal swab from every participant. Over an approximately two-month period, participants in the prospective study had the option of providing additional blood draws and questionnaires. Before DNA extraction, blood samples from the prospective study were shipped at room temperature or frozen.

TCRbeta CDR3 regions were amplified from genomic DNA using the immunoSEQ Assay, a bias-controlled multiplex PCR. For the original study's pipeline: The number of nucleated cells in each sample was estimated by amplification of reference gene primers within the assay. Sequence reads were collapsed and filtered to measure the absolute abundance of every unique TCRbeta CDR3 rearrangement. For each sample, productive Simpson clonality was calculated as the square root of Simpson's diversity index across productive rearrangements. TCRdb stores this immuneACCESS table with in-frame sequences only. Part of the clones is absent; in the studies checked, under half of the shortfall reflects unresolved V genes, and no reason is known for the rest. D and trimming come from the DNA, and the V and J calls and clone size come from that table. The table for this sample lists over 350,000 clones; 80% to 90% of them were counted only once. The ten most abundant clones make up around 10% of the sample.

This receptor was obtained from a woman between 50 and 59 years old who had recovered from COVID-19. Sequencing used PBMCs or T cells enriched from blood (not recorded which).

The sequence in DNA is TGCAGCGTCTCCAAACTCCGGGACAGGGCCTACGAGCAGTACTTC. Its protein is CSVSKLRDRAYEQYF. This chain is built from TRBV29-1 and TRBJ2-7; 9 bases in the junction line up with TRBD1. Counted from cysteine to phenylalanine, this CDR3 has 15 amino acids. Of the read, only the CDR3 DNA is kept; its 45 bases are in frame from base 1. CDR1 is given as SQVTM and CDR2 as ANQGSEA, both from the germline V gene. Compared with germline, V lacks 6 bases and J lacks 2 bases; bases without a gene match: 11.